Included here is one T cell receptor (beta chain) sequence, with context. V lost 1 base, J lost 1 base, and 1 base lay in between. CDR1 is SEHNR and CDR2 is FQNEAQ in the germline V gene (reference sequence). The CDR3 loop spans 12 amino acids. This record belongs to a study of T cells in localized non-small cell lung cancer. The table came from immunoSEQ multiplex PCR; TCRdb's copy has only in-frame clones and leaves some out. The sample yields over 40,000 clones, 80% to 85% seen once. Sequencing used peripheral blood mononuclear cells, obtained before any cancer treatment. The chain is built from TRBV7-9 and TRBJ1-2; the D is unclear. This receptor was taken from a man aged 40 to 70 with stage III lung adenocarcinoma. The CDR3 DNA sequence: TGTGCCAGCAGCTTAGATAACTATGGCTACACCTTC. Amino acid sequence: CASSLDNYGYTF. Full variable domain (rest looked up from reference TRBV7-9 and TRBJ1-2): DTGVSQNPRHKITKRGQNVTFRCDPISEHNRLYWYRQTLGQGPEFLTYFQNEAQLEKSRLLSDRFSAERPKGSFSTLEIQRTEQGDSAMYLCASSLDNYGYTFGSGTRLTVV.